Sequencing of this TCR beta chain was carried out in a study of blood T cell repertoires in COVID-19. Study-wide context: The United States, Italy and Spain supplied acute and convalescent COVID-19 samples. PBMCs, B-cell-depleted T cells, or T cells provided the cDNA or gDNA that made up the material.

This CDR3 has 15 amino acids. From germline, CDR1 is SGHAT and CDR2 FQDESV (reference sequence). The V gene lost 6 bases and the J gene lost 0 bases, with 12 bases spanning the gap. Patients at the Seattle site were enrolled during active infection and followed longitudinally. Per the original data handling: Amplifying reference gene primers gave estimates of nucleated cell counts. Sequenced by immunoSEQ multiplex PCR; TCRdb stores in-frame clones only, minus some. V and J calls plus clone size are reproduced from that table; the DNA served to infer D and trimming. The sample shows about 220,000 clones, roughly 85% of them seen only once.

V and J are TRBV11-1 and TRBJ2-1, with D maybe TRBD1 (6 bases). Sequenced material: peripheral blood. This clonotype originated in a woman in her 70s with COVID-19, enrolled during active disease. The CDR3 nucleotides read TGTGCCAGCAGTCGGACAGAGAGCTCCTACAATGAGCAGTTCTTC. Its protein product is CASSRTESSYNEQFF.